This TCR beta chain stems from a study of PD-L1 blockade in urothelial cancer. Study-wide background: Patients, treated from about 2014 onward, received atezolizumab 1,200 mg intravenously every 3 weeks. Prior chemotherapy regimens per patient numbered 0 to 3.

Assay: immunoSEQ multiplex PCR; the TCRdb copy retains only in-frame clones and omits some. This sample has 70,000 to 85,000 clones, with roughly 84% found just once. Anywhere from 1 to 8 samples came from each patient, spanning pretreatment and on-treatment. In germline, CDR1 is SEHNR, CDR2 FQNEAQ (reference sequence). The CDR3 length is 16 residues. The ends were cut back, 2 bases at V and 5 bases at J, with 16 bases in the middle. V is TRBV7-9 and J is TRBJ2-1; D unclear. The sequenced sample was PBMCs, obtained around atezolizumab (anti-PD-L1) treatment. The source of this sequence is a man between 65 and 85 years old with urothelial cancer. The CDR3 region is CASSLIPRQADNEQFF. CDR3 nucleotide sequence: TGTGCCAGCAGCTTAATTCCTCGGCAGGCCGACAATGAGCAGTTCTTC.